This T cell receptor beta chain derives from a study of shared T cell receptors in the human thymus. This CDR3 comprises 15 residues. CDR1 is SGHDT, CDR2 YYEEEE, per germline. The V and J ends lost 0 bases and 4 bases, in that order; junction bases with no gene match: 5. Here immunoSEQ multiplex PCR was the method, and the copy in TCRdb shows in-frame clones only, minus some. The sample has about 660,000 clones; around 89% are singletons. The data were also submitted as part of a second study, on human thymus T cells.

The rearrangement joins TRBV5-6 to TRBJ1-1; 8 bases fit TRBD1. The sequence was obtained from a boy under two years old with a congenital heart defect. Material: thymocytes. The CDR3 nucleotides are TGTGCCAGCAGCTTGGGACAGGGGCCGGGCACTGAAGCTTTCTTT. Protein product: CASSLGQGPGTEAFF.